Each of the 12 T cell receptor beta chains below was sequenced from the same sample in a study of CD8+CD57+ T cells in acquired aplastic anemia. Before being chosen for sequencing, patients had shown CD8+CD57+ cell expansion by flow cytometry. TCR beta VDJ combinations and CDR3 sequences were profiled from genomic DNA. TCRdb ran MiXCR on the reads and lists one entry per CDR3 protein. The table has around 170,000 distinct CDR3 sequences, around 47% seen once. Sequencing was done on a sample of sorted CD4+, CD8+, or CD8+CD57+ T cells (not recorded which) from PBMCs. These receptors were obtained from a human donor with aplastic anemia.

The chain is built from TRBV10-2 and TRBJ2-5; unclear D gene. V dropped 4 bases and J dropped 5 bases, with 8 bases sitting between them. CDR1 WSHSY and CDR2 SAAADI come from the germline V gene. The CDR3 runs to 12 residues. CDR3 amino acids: CASSVTWETQYF. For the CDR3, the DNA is TGCGCCAGCAGTGTTACCTGGGAGACCCAGTACTTC.

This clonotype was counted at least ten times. CDR3 in DNA: TGTGCCAGCAGCTTAGTTCAGGGGATGAGCACAGATACGCAGTATTTT. Encoded protein: CASSLVQGMSTDTQYF. The chain links TRBV7-9 to TRBJ2-3, with D perhaps TRBD1 (6 bases). The CDR3 runs 16 residues. The ends were cut back, 1 base at V and 0 bases at J, with 11 bases in the middle. The germline gives CDR1 SEHNR, CDR2 FQNEAQ (reference sequence).

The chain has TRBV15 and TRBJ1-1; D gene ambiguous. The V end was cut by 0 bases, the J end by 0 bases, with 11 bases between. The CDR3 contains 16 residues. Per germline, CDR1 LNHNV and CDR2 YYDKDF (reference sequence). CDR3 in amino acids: CATSREVRVLNTEAFF. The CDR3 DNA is TGTGCCACCAGCAGAGAGGTGAGGGTTTTGAACACTGAAGCTTTCTTT.

CDR3 protein: CASIMIAGGYNEQFF. For the CDR3, the DNA is TGCGCCAGCATCATGATAGCGGGAGGCTACAATGAGCAGTTCTTC. This rearrangement joins TRBV10-1 to TRBJ2-1; TRBD2 aligns across 10 bases. Germline V CDR1 and CDR2: WNHNN, SYGVQD (reference sequence). The CDR3 totals 15 residues. The J segment lost 3 bases and the V segment lost 7 bases, leaving 6 bases of the junction unmatched.

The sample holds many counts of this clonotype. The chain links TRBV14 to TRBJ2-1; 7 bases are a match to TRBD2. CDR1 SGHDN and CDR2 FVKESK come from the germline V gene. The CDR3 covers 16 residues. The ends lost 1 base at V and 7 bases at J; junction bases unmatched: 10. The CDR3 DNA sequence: TGTGCCAGCAGCCAAGGGGCGGGAGAGGGAAAGAATGAGCAGTTCTTC. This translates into CASSQGAGEGKNEQFF.

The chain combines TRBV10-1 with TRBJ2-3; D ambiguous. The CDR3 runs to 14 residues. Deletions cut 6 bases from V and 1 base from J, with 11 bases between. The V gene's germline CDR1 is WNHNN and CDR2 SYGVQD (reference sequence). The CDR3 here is CASRVGGGTDTQYF. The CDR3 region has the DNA TGCGCCAGCAGGGTGGGTGGGGGCACAGATACGCAGTATTTT.

The CDR3 DNA follows: TGTGCCAGCAGTTACCTGGGGTTGCATGAGCAGTTCTTC. Protein product: CASSYLGLHEQFF. The chain uses TRBV6-5 and TRBJ2-1, with no clear D. The CDR3 runs 13 residues. Trimming took off 2 bases at V and 8 bases at J, with 10 bases between the two ends. Germline values: CDR1 MNHEY, CDR2 SVGAGI.

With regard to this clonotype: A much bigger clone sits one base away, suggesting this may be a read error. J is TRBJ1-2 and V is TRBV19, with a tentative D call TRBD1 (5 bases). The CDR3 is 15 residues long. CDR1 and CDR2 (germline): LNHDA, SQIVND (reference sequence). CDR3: CASSIAIARTRGYAF. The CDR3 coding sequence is TGTGCCAGTAGTATAGCAATCGCCCGCACCCGGGGCTACGCCTTC.

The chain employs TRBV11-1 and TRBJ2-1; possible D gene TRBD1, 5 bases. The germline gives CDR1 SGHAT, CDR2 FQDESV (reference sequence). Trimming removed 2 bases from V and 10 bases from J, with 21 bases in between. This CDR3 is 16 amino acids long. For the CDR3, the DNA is TGTGCCAGCAGCTTAACGAAGGGGCTTCACGTCCCGGAGCAGTTCTTC. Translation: CASSLTKGLHVPEQFF.

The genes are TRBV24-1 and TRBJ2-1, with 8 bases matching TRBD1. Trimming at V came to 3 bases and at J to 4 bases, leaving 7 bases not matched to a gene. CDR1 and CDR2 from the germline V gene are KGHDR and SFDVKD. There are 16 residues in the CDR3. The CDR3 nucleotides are TGTGCCACCAGTGATCAAGGACAGGGTACTTACAATGAGCAGTTCTTC. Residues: CATSDQGQGTYNEQFF.

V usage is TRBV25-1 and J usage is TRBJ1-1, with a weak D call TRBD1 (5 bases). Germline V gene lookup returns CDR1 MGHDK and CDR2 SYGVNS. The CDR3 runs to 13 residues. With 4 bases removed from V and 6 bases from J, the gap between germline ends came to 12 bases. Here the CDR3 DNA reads TGTGCCAGCAGTGGCGACAGCCGGGCTGAAGCTTTCTTT. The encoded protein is CASSGDSRAEAFF.

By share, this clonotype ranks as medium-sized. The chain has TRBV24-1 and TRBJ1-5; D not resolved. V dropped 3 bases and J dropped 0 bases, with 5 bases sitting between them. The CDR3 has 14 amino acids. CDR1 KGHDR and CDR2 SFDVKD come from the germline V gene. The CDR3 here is CATSDPGSNQPQHF. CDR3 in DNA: TGTGCCACCAGTGATCCTGGTAGCAATCAGCCCCAGCATTTT.